What follows are 18 T cell receptor beta chains derived from one specimen sequenced in a study of OX40 agonist ivuxolimab in advanced cancers. The library relied on the immunoSEQ multiplex PCR assay. What TCRdb holds here is the immuneACCESS table cut down to in-frame rearrangements. Part of the clones is not present; checked against another copy, under half of the missing clones reflect an unresolved V gene, and the others are unexplained. This sample holds about 74,000 clones; about 90% were observed only once. The ten largest clones capture under 7.5% of the sample. The material sequenced was CD4+ or CD8+ T cells sorted from blood, taken in a trial of the OX40 agonist ivuxolimab. Every receptor here comes from an adult with an advanced solid tumor such as melanoma, head and neck, liver or kidney cancer.

CDR3 DNA: TGTGCCAGCAGCCCCAACGGGGCGAGCACTGAAGCTTTCTTT. This gives the protein CASSPNGASTEAFF. The rearrangement uses TRBV6-5 and TRBJ1-1; perhaps TRBD1 as D (5 bases). Trimming pared 6 bases from V and 4 bases from J, leaving 15 bases between. This CDR3 region has 14 residues. Germline loops: CDR1 MNHEY, CDR2 SVGAGI.

This rearrangement joins TRBV19 to TRBJ1-4, with a tentative D call TRBD1 (5 bases). The germline V gene encodes CDR1 LNHDA and CDR2 SQIVND (reference sequence). The CDR3 is made up of 15 amino acids. V was cut by 8 bases and J by 0 bases, with 13 bases left in between. This CDR3 is CASLPPGATNEKLFF. CDR3 DNA: TGTGCCAGTCTTCCTCCGGGGGCAACTAATGAAAAACTGTTTTTT.

The genes are TRBV11-2 and TRBJ1-1, with 7 bases that match TRBD1. CDR3 length equals 15 residues. Germline CDR1 and CDR2: SGHAT and FQNNGV. Trimming took 0 bases from V and 8 from J; bases not matched to a gene: 9. CDR3 DNA sequence: TGTGCCAGCAGCTTAGATGGTAGAAGGGGGCCGGAAGCTTTCTTT. Amino acid sequence: CASSLDGRRGPEAFF.

The rearrangement uses TRBV19 and TRBJ2-7, with 7 nucleotides matching TRBD1. The CDR3 runs 15 residues. The J segment lost 5 bases and the V segment lost 1 base, leaving 8 bases of the junction unmatched. The germline CDR1 and CDR2 sequences are LNHDA and SQIVND (reference sequence). CDR3 sequence (DNA): TGTGCCAGTAGTATAGCCCCGGGACAGTTTAACGAGCAGTACTTC. Translated, it gives CASSIAPGQFNEQYF.

The chain recombines TRBV13 with TRBJ2-7; weak D call: TRBD2 (5 bases). This CDR3 is 17 amino acids long. V gave up 0 bases and J gave up 0 bases, with 15 bases separating them. The germline gives CDR1 PRHDT, CDR2 FYEKMQ (reference sequence). CDR3 nucleotide sequence: TGTGCCAGCAGCTTAGGCCCCGGGATGAGGAGCTCCTACGAGCAGTACTTC. This gives the protein CASSLGPGMRSSYEQYF.

The chain carries TRBV15 and TRBJ2-1; D is possibly TRBD2 (6 bases). Looked up from germline, CDR1 is LNHNV and CDR2 is YYDKDF (reference sequence). This CDR3 contains 15 residues. V dropped 6 bases and J dropped 2 bases, with 14 bases sitting between them. The CDR3: CATSSTRNPYNEQFF. CDR3 DNA: TGTGCCACCAGTTCGACTAGAAACCCCTACAATGAGCAGTTCTTC.

The gene calls are TRBV19 and TRBJ1-5, with 8 bases aligning to TRBD1. The V segment lost 5 bases and the J segment 4 bases; nucleotides outside the gene matches: 7. The CDR3 extends over 15 amino acids. Per the germline V gene, CDR1 is LNHDA and CDR2 is SQIVND (reference sequence). This CDR3 is CASSVGQGANQPQHF. In DNA, the CDR3 is TGTGCCAGTAGTGTCGGTCAGGGGGCAAATCAGCCCCAGCATTTT.

The CDR3, as DNA: TGTGCCAGCAGCTCCGGCGAAACTGCCCCCTATGGCTACACCTTC. This codes for CASSSGETAPYGYTF. This chain joins TRBV11-2 and TRBJ1-2; D not resolved. The germline V gene has CDR1 SGHAT and CDR2 FQNNGV. Trimming removed 4 bases from V and 4 bases from J, with 16 bases in between. The CDR3 sequence is 15 residues long.

The rearrangement links TRBV14 to TRBJ1-2, with 10 positions matching TRBD1. Germline CDR1 and CDR2: SGHDN and FVKESK. Trimming at V came to 4 bases and at J to 5 bases, leaving 7 bases not matched to a gene. The CDR3 loop spans 15 amino acids. Here the CDR3 reads CASSPSGTGVYGYTF. In DNA form, the CDR3 reads TGTGCCAGCAGCCCCTCCGGGACAGGGGTGTATGGCTACACCTTC.

This chain uses TRBV9 with TRBJ1-3; 7 bases align to TRBD1. The germline V gene encodes CDR1 SGDLS and CDR2 YYNGEE. V trimming: 3 bases; J trimming: 1 base; junction bases outside the gene matches: 4. This CDR3 is 15 amino acids long. The CDR3 DNA sequence: TGTGCCAGCAGCGCCGCAGGGGGATCTGGAAACACCATATATTTT. Its protein product is CASSAAGGSGNTIYF.

V usage is TRBV27 and J usage is TRBJ1-5, with D perhaps matching TRBD1 (5 bases). The germline V and J ends were trimmed by 4 bases and 2 bases, with 12 bases remaining between them. The CDR3 length is 15 residues. Germline V lookup: CDR1 MNHEY, CDR2 SMNVEV (reference sequence). The CDR3 region has the DNA TGTGCCAGCAGTTACCAGGGTGAAGGCAATCAGCCCCAGCATTTT. It is translated as CASSYQGEGNQPQHF.

The gene calls are TRBV5-5 and TRBJ2-7; 8 bases map to TRBD1. V lost 3 bases, J lost 4 bases, and 0 bases stayed unmatched. Germline CDR1 is SGHKS and CDR2 is YYEKEE (reference sequence). There are 12 residues in the CDR3. The CDR3 DNA reads TGTGCCAGCAGCTGGACAGGGTACGAGCAGTACTTC. Amino acids: CASSWTGYEQYF. Variable domain in full (rest from reference TRBV5-5 and TRBJ2-7): DAGVTQSPTHLIKTRGQQVTLRCSPISGHKSVSWYQQVLGQGPQFIFQYYEKEERGRGNFPDRFSARQFPNYSSELNVNALLLGDSALYLCASSWTGYEQYFGPGTRLTVT.

This chain links TRBV4-2 with TRBJ1-2; perhaps TRBD1 as D (6 bases). CDR3 length: 16 residues. Trimming pared 0 bases from V and 2 bases from J, leaving 13 bases between. Per germline, CDR1 LGHNA and CDR2 YNFKEQ. CDR3 DNA sequence: TGTGCCAGCAGCCAAGATCCCGCAGGGGACAACTATGGCTACACCTTC. Encoded protein: CASSQDPAGDNYGYTF.

This rearrangement joins TRBV6-5 to TRBJ1-5, with D unresolved. This CDR3 spans 14 amino acids. Trimming took 0 bases from V and 0 from J, leaving 3 bases between them. The germline CDR1 and CDR2 sequences are MNHEY and SVGAGI. The CDR3 nucleotides are TGTGCCAGCAGTTACTCAAGTAGCAATCAGCCCCAGCATTTT. Its translation is CASSYSSSNQPQHF.

This clone came up a few times. The rearrangement joins TRBV9 to TRBJ2-7, with 7 nucleotides matching TRBD2. The germline V gene encodes CDR1 SGDLS and CDR2 YYNGEE. This CDR3 region has 16 residues. The V gene end was trimmed by 0 bases and the J gene end by 0 bases; junction bases not matched to a gene: 6. Here the CDR3 reads CASSVDGGGVSYEQYF. The CDR3 region has the DNA TGTGCCAGCAGCGTAGACGGGGGAGGGGTCTCCTACGAGCAGTACTTC.

The gene calls are TRBV28 and TRBJ1-5, with a possible D match to TRBD1 (6 bases). The CDR3 has 18 amino acids. Looked up from germline, CDR1 is MDHEN and CDR2 is SYDVKM. Trimming shortened V by 5 bases and J by 0 bases, and 20 bases separated the two germline ends. CDR3 sequence: CASSPGHSWGYSNQPQHF. CDR3 bases: TGTGCCAGCAGTCCGGGACACTCTTGGGGCTATAGCAATCAGCCCCAGCATTTT.

The V and J genes are TRBV23-1 and TRBJ1-1; no clear D. TRBV23-1 is flagged as an ORF with uncertain function. The V and J ends lost 4 bases and 5 bases respectively, with 17 bases between them. CDR3 length equals 15 residues. The CDR3 nucleotides read TGCGCCAGCAGTCTAACCAAAAAACTCAGGACTGAAGCTTTCTTT. It codes for CASSLTKKLRTEAFF.

The chain is built from TRBV5-4 and TRBJ2-1; D unclear. The CDR3 covers 13 residues. Germline CDR1 SGHNT, CDR2 YYREEE (reference sequence). V lost 3 bases, J lost 4 bases, and 8 bases lay in between. The CDR3 nucleotides are TGTGCCAGCAGCTCGGTAGGGTACAATGAGCAGTTCTTC. It is translated as CASSSVGYNEQFF.